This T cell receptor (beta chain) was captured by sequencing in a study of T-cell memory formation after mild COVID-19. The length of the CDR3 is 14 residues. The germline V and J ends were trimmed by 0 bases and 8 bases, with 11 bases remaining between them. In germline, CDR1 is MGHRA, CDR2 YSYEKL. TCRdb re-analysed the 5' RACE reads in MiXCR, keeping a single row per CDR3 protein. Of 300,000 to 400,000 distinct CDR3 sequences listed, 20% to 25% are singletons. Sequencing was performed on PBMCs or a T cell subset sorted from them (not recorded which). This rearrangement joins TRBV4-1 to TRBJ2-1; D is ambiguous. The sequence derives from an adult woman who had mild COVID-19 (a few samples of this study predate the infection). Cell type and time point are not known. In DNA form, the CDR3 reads TGCGCCAGCAGCCAAGAGTCACTAAGCTATGAGCAGTTCTTC. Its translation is CASSQESLSYEQFF.